Following are 10 T cell receptor beta chains from one sample sequenced in a study of breast tumors, draining lymph nodes, adjacent tissues. TCRdb reprocessed the multiplex PCR reads with MiXCR, giving one entry per CDR3 protein. The table lists tens of thousands of distinct CDR3 sequences, 45% to 65% of them singletons. The sequencing sample was made of breast tumor tissue. The receptors were sampled from a female donor with breast cancer. Some clones in this sample may be carry-over from other donors' samples.

The CDR3 loop is CASSLASLGGLDTQYF. The CDR3 DNA sequence: TGTGCCAGCAGCTTGGCGAGCCTAGGGGGCTTAGACACGCAGTATTTT. This chain links TRBV7-9 with TRBJ2-3, with TRBD1 matching 7 bases. After removal of 3 bases from V and 9 bases from J, the junction contained 15 bases not matched to a gene. Germline CDR1 SEHNR, CDR2 FQNEAQ (reference sequence). The CDR3 runs 16 residues.

This clonotype was seen ten or more times. The V gene is TRBV6-5, the J gene TRBJ1-2; 8 bases line up with TRBD1. The CDR3 contains 13 residues. The V gene's germline CDR1 is MNHEY and CDR2 SVGAGI. The V gene end was trimmed by 5 bases and the J gene end by 3 bases; junction bases not matched to a gene: 2. The CDR3 DNA reads as TGTGCCAGCAGTCAGGGGGCTTACTATGGCTACACCTTC. Translated, it gives CASSQGAYYGYTF.

This clonotype was found a few times. The gene calls are TRBV20-1 and TRBJ1-2, with unresolved D. V lost 0 bases to trimming and J lost 0 bases, with 11 bases between them. This CDR3 is built from 15 residues. CDR1 DFQATT and CDR2 SNEGSKA come from the germline V gene (reference sequence). This chain's CDR3 is CSARDLGHPNYGYTF. DNA for the CDR3: TGCAGTGCTAGAGATCTTGGGCATCCTAACTATGGCTACACCTTC.

This chain links TRBV4-1 with TRBJ2-7, with D unclear. There are 15 residues in the CDR3. Germline V gene data show CDR1 as MGHRA and CDR2 as YSYEKL. V was clipped by 1 base and J by 2 bases, with 12 bases between them. The CDR3 bases are TGCGCCAGCAGCCAAGGGTCGGGCAGAACCTACGAGCAGTACTTC. This sequence encodes CASSQGSGRTYEQYF.

The chain recombines TRBV20-1 with TRBJ1-3; TRBD1 aligns across 8 bases. The CDR3 runs 15 residues. V lost 3 bases and J lost 4; bases outside the gene matches: 8. The germline gives CDR1 DFQATT, CDR2 SNEGSKA (reference sequence). In nucleotides, the CDR3 is TGCAGTGCTAGGAAGGCAGGGGGCCTGGGAAACACCATATATTTT. This codes for CSARKAGGLGNTIYF.

The CDR3 sequence is CATYPQGSLGELFF. In DNA form, the CDR3 reads TGTGCCACCTATCCCCAGGGGTCCTTAGGGGAGCTGTTTTTT. The chain couples TRBV28 to TRBJ2-2; D perhaps matches TRBD1 (6 bases). Trimming stripped 10 bases from V and 8 bases from J, with 20 bases between. The CDR3 runs to 14 residues. Germline CDR1 MDHEN, CDR2 SYDVKM.

The V call is TRBV7-3, the J call TRBJ2-2, with D maybe TRBD2 (5 bases). This CDR3 contains 14 residues. V was pared by 3 bases and J by 4 bases, with 9 bases between. Germline CDR1 and CDR2: SGHTA and FQGTGA. The chain's CDR3 is CASSFGRGTGELFF. CDR3 sequence (DNA): TGTGCCAGCAGCTTCGGACGGGGCACCGGGGAGCTGTTTTTT. The variable domain in full, completed from reference TRBV7-3 and TRBJ2-2, reads GAGVSQTPSNKVTEKGKYVELRCDPISGHTALYWYRQSLGQGPEFLIYFQGTGAADDSGLPNDRFFAVRPEGSVSTLKIQRTERGDSAVYLCASSFGRGTGELFFGEGSRLTVL.

The sample holds many counts of this clonotype. The V call is TRBV18, the J call TRBJ2-1; D unresolved. The CDR3 runs to 13 residues. V lost 5 bases and J 7 bases, leaving 12 bases between the germline ends. Germline CDR1 is KGHSH and CDR2 is LQKENI. In nucleotides, the CDR3 is TGTGCCAGCTCAATGGCGAGAGCAAATGAGCAGTTCTTC. Translated, it gives CASSMARANEQFF.

A single count supports this clonotype. The genes are TRBV29-1 and TRBJ2-7; 10 bases align to TRBD2. The CDR3 has 16 residues. Looked up from germline, CDR1 is SQVTM and CDR2 is ANQGSEA. Trimming removed 3 bases from V and 0 bases from J; junction bases left unmatched: 8. The DNA for the CDR3 is TGCAGCGTTGATAAGGATAGCGGGAGGCTCTCCTACGAGCAGTACTTC. The encoded protein is CSVDKDSGRLSYEQYF.

The J gene is TRBJ1-5, the V gene TRBV12-3 or TRBV12-4; possibly TRBD1 for D (5 bases). This CDR3 contains 16 residues. Trimming took off 5 bases at V and 2 bases at J, with 16 bases between the two ends. The CDR3 sequence is CASSPGKRGGNQPQHF. The CDR3 nucleotides read TGTGCCAGCAGTCCCGGAAAGAGGGGAGGCAATCAGCCCCAGCATTTT.